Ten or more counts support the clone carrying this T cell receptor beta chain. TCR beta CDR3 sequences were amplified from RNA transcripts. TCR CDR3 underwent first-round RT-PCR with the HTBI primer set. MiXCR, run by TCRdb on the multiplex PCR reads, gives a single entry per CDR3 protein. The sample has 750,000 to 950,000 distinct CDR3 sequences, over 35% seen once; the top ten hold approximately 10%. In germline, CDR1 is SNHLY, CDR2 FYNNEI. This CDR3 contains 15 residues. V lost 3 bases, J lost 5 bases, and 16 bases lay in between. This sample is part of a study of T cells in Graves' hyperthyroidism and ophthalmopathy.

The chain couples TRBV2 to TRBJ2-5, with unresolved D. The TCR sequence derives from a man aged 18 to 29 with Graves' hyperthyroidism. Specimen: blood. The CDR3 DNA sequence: TGTGCCAGCAGTGAGTCTGGCGGCCTTGGGGAGACCCAGTACTTC. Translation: CASSESGGLGETQYF.